This TCR beta chain was observed in a study of post-analysis software for immune sequencing data. Study-wide background: Patients had relapsing-remitting, secondary progressive or progressive-relapsing multiple sclerosis; some lacked subtype. Notes on the study in general: People with multiple sclerosis had a significantly lower normalized Chao1 diversity than controls did. Compared with controls, patients had more of five TRBV segments, including TRBV5-6, TRBV5-1 and TRBV20-1. The F measure placed samples prepared in the same batch into strongly shared clusters.

Germline V gives CDR1 SGHVS, CDR2 FQNEAQ. V was pared by 2 bases and J by 2 bases, with 16 bases between. CDR3 length equals 16 residues. Included in the TCR beta cDNA libraries were unique molecular identifiers. cDNA molecules numbering 450,000 to 650,000 came from approximately 1 to 10 million T cells. MiXCR was run by TCRdb on the PCR reads, yielding one entry per CDR3 protein. The sample lists roughly 700,000 distinct CDR3 sequences; just under 30% were seen once. As concerns this clonotype: What it recognizes is unknown.

The TCR originated in a girl aged 10 to 17 with multiple sclerosis. The chain carries TRBV7-8 and TRBJ2-7; possible D gene TRBD2, 6 bases. Sequences were obtained from blood. CDR3 residues: CASSLSGAGSAYEQYV. Here the CDR3 DNA reads TGTGCCAGCAGCTTAAGTGGGGCGGGATCCGCCTACGAGCAGTACGTC.